These 30 T cell receptor beta chains share one sample of origin, sequenced in a study of T cell changes during pregnancy in multiple sclerosis. Method: immunoSEQ multiplex PCR; TCRdb's copy keeps in-frame clones and lacks some. This sample yields fewer than 85,000 clones, of which around 93% are seen a single time; over 2% belongs to the top ten. The sample was peripheral blood, taken in the third trimester of pregnancy. The receptors here all came from a female donor with multiple sclerosis, enrolled in a pregnancy study.

Here the CDR3 reads CATSRVGGSGANVLTF. CDR3 DNA: TGTGCCACCAGCAGAGTAGGGGGTTCTGGGGCCAACGTCCTGACTTTC. This chain connects TRBV15 to TRBJ2-6; D is perhaps TRBD1 (6 bases). Germline CDR1 and CDR2: LNHNV and YYDKDF (reference sequence). CDR3 size: 16 residues. Trimming left V 1 base short and J 1 base short, with 8 bases between. The variable domain in full, with the rest retrieved from reference TRBV15 and TRBJ2-6, is DAMVIQNPRYQVTQFGKPVTLSCSQTLNHNVMYWYQQKSSQAPKLLFHYYDKDFNNEADTPDNFQSRRPNTSFCFLDIRSPGLGDTAMYLCATSRVGGSGANVLTFGAGSRLTVL.

The rearrangement joins TRBV6-5 to TRBJ2-7, with a possible D match to TRBD1 (6 bases). From germline, CDR1 is MNHEY and CDR2 SVGAGI. The CDR3 runs to 12 residues. The V end was cut by 6 bases, the J end by 1 base, with 7 bases between. CDR3 bases: TGTGCCAGCAGGGACAGTTCCTACGAGCAGTACTTC. Amino acid sequence: CASRDSSYEQYF.

The chain couples TRBV2 to TRBJ1-1, with no clear D. CDR1 and CDR2 (germline): SNHLY, FYNNEI. The CDR3 is made up of 13 amino acids. Trimming cost V 7 bases and J 4 bases, with 13 bases left between them. The DNA for the CDR3 is TGTGCCAGCAACCAGGATGGTGGCACTGAAGCTTTCTTT. It codes for CASNQDGGTEAFF.

The chain is built from TRBV19 and TRBJ1-5; a possible D gene is TRBD1 (6 bases). Germline V lookup: CDR1 LNHDA, CDR2 SQIVND (reference sequence). Trimming shortened V by 6 bases and J by 2 bases, and 11 bases separated the two germline ends. The CDR3 consists of 14 residues. The CDR3 loop reads CASSRGGGNQPQHF. The CDR3, as DNA: TGTGCCAGTAGCAGAGGGGGAGGCAATCAGCCCCAGCATTTT.

The gene calls are TRBV5-4 and TRBJ1-1; no reliable D call. The CDR3 covers 15 residues. V lost 4 bases and J lost 0, with 13 bases in between. CDR1 is SGHNT and CDR2 is YYREEE in the germline V gene (reference sequence). The CDR3 DNA is TGTGCCAGCAGCCCCGCGGCCTTCATGAACACTGAAGCTTTCTTT. This translates into CASSPAAFMNTEAFF.

The chain recombines TRBV2 with TRBJ1-2; D not resolved. The V and J ends lost 4 bases and 6 bases respectively, with 27 bases between them. In germline, CDR1 is SNHLY, CDR2 FYNNEI. The CDR3 is 18 amino acids. As DNA, the CDR3 is TGTGCCAGCAGTGGTGGCGCTCCTCCCCTCCGGTCGGAGGATGGCTACACCTTC. Protein product: CASSGGAPPLRSEDGYTF.

The rearrangement uses TRBV18 and TRBJ1-1; possibly TRBD1 for D (5 bases). This CDR3 has 15 residues. V lost 1 base, J lost 3 bases, and 12 bases lay in between. The V gene's germline CDR1 is KGHSH and CDR2 LQKENI. The CDR3 nucleotides read TGTGCCAGCTCACCACGCCCAGGGCGAGACACTGAAGCTTTCTTT. Its protein is CASSPRPGRDTEAFF.

This sequence joins TRBV7-2 and TRBJ2-1, with TRBD2 matching 11 bases. The V and J ends lost 6 bases and 9 bases, in that order; junction bases with no gene match: 7. This CDR3 region has 14 residues. Germline CDR1 is SGHTA and CDR2 is FQGNSA. This CDR3 is CASSPSGGSGEQFF. The CDR3 nucleotides read TGTGCCAGCAGTCCTAGCGGGGGGTCGGGTGAGCAGTTCTTC.

The rearrangement joins TRBV2 to TRBJ2-2, with 11 bases matching TRBD2. The germline gives CDR1 SNHLY, CDR2 FYNNEI. The ends lost 5 bases at V and 2 bases at J; junction bases unmatched: 7. The CDR3 length is 17 residues. The CDR3 sequence: CASSHSGGASNTGELFF. CDR3 sequence (DNA): TGTGCCAGCAGTCATAGCGGGGGGGCTTCTAACACCGGGGAGCTGTTTTTT.

This clone appeared a single time. The chain employs TRBV9 and TRBJ2-1; D ambiguous. This CDR3 has 15 amino acids. Trimming removed 3 bases from V and 0 bases from J, with 10 bases in between. Germline V gene lookup returns CDR1 SGDLS and CDR2 YYNGEE. The CDR3 region is CASSGFASSYNEQFF. In DNA, the CDR3 is TGTGCCAGCAGCGGGTTTGCGAGCTCCTACAATGAGCAGTTCTTC.

This chain links TRBV5-4 with TRBJ2-4; D remains unclear. This CDR3 is 15 amino acids long. The germline gives CDR1 SGHNT, CDR2 YYREEE (reference sequence). V gave up 4 bases and J gave up 1 base, with 12 bases separating them. The CDR3 reads CASSRGSIAKNIQYF. The CDR3 bases are TGTGCCAGCAGCCGCGGTTCGATTGCCAAAAACATTCAGTACTTC.

This clone appeared once. The chain joins TRBV6-1 to TRBJ1-5; weak D call: TRBD1 (5 bases). The CDR3 loop spans 15 amino acids. Germline CDR1 and CDR2: MNHNS and SASEGT. Trimming removed 9 bases from V and 0 bases from J, with 15 bases in between. This CDR3 is CASNPGSPSNQPQHF. Here the CDR3 DNA reads TGTGCCAGTAACCCAGGGTCCCCTAGCAATCAGCCCCAGCATTTT.

The chain has TRBV9 and TRBJ2-2; 9 bases are a match to TRBD1. Trimming at V came to 8 bases and at J to 9 bases, leaving 8 bases not matched to a gene. The germline V gene has CDR1 SGDLS and CDR2 YYNGEE. The CDR3 is made up of 13 amino acids. As DNA, the CDR3 is TGTGCCAGTAGGGACAGGGCGGGCAGGGAGCTGTTTTTT. This encodes CASRDRAGRELFF.

The rearrangement uses TRBV9 and TRBJ1-2; D might be TRBD1 (5 bases). The CDR3 contains 15 residues. The V gene's germline CDR1 is SGDLS and CDR2 YYNGEE. V lost 0 bases and J lost 4, with 13 bases in between. CDR3 DNA: TGTGCCAGCAGCGTAGGAGGAGGGGTTAGCTATGGCTACACCTTC. Translation: CASSVGGGVSYGYTF.

This clone came up once. The genes are TRBV21-1 and TRBJ1-1. TRBV21-1 is a documented pseudogene. The CDR3 has 15 amino acids. Here the CDR3 reads CASSPLLGEYTEAFF. The CDR3, as DNA: TGTGCCAGCAGCCCCCTTTTAGGAGAGTACACTGAAGCTTTCTTT.

This clone was detected only a few times. The chain couples TRBV6-4 to TRBJ1-6; 7 bases map to TRBD1. Losses at the gene ends were 6 bases for V and 8 bases for J; bases not matched to a gene: 10. CDR1 is MRHNA, CDR2 SNTAGT, per germline. This CDR3 has 15 amino acids. The CDR3 loop is CASRKDRDRYSPLHF. The CDR3 DNA reads as TGTGCCAGCAGAAAGGATCGGGACAGATATTCACCCCTCCACTTT.

The genes are TRBV4-1 and TRBJ2-2, with D tentatively TRBD2 (6 bases). In germline, CDR1 is MGHRA, CDR2 YSYEKL. CDR3 length equals 16 residues. V was cut by 2 bases and J by 2 bases, with 12 bases left in between. CDR3: CASSQSLASNTGELFF. Written as DNA, the CDR3 is TGCGCCAGCAGCCAATCGCTAGCGTCCAACACCGGGGAGCTGTTTTTT.

This chain links TRBV6-5 with TRBJ2-5, with 11 nucleotides matching TRBD2. Trimming took 5 bases from V and 5 from J; bases not matched to a gene: 4. CDR1 is MNHEY and CDR2 is SVGAGI in the germline V gene. The CDR3 is 14 residues long. The CDR3 loop is CASSELAGVETQYF. In DNA form, the CDR3 reads TGTGCCAGCAGTGAACTAGCGGGGGTGGAGACCCAGTACTTC.

The rearrangement uses TRBV2 and TRBJ2-1; D possibly corresponds to TRBD2 (6 bases). CDR1 and CDR2 (germline): SNHLY, FYNNEI. The CDR3 is made up of 13 amino acids. V shed 2 bases and J shed 6 bases, with 8 bases lying between them. This chain's CDR3 is CASSEQGLNEQFF. CDR3 bases: TGTGCCAGCAGTGAACAGGGACTCAATGAGCAGTTCTTC.

This chain links TRBV7-6 with TRBJ2-3; 11 positions match TRBD2. The CDR3 sequence is 16 residues long. V gave up 5 bases and J gave up 2 bases; unmatched junction bases: 6. CDR1 and CDR2 (germline): SGHVS, FNYEAQ. CDR3 sequence (DNA): TGTGCCAGCAGCCTCCTAGCGGGGGGATCCACAGATACGCAGTATTTT. Amino acids: CASSLLAGGSTDTQYF.

The J gene is TRBJ1-1, the V gene TRBV5-1; maybe TRBD1 (6 bases). The CDR3 contains 16 residues. V dropped 4 bases and J dropped 0 bases, with 16 bases sitting between them. Germline V gene sequence: CDR1 SGHRS, CDR2 YFSETQ. The CDR3 reads CASSTLTGPLNTEAFF. The CDR3 nucleotides are TGCGCCAGCAGCACCCTGACAGGACCATTGAACACTGAAGCTTTCTTT.

The chain recombines TRBV11-2 with TRBJ2-3, with D perhaps TRBD1 (5 bases). V lost 1 base to trimming and J lost 0 bases, with 14 bases between them. CDR1 is SGHAT, CDR2 FQNNGV, per germline. CDR3 length: 17 amino acids. DNA of the CDR3: TGTGCCAGCAGCTTAGGCCTACAGGCTACTAGCACAGATACGCAGTATTTT. Residues: CASSLGLQATSTDTQYF.

V and J are TRBV27 and TRBJ2-7, with a possible D match to TRBD1 (5 bases). Per the germline V gene, CDR1 is MNHEY and CDR2 is SMNVEV (reference sequence). This CDR3 is 11 amino acids long. V gave up 6 bases and J gave up 5 bases, with 8 bases separating them. As DNA, the CDR3 is TGTGCCAGCAGGTACAGGCACGAGCAGTACTTC. The encoded protein is CASRYRHEQYF.

The V and J genes are TRBV5-1 and TRBJ1-1; 9 bases agree with TRBD1. This CDR3 has 16 amino acids. V lost 4 bases and J lost 4; bases outside the gene matches: 11. Germline V gives CDR1 SGHRS, CDR2 YFSETQ. The CDR3 region is CASSELQGASTTEAFF. As DNA, the CDR3 is TGCGCCAGCAGCGAATTACAGGGGGCGTCGACCACTGAAGCTTTCTTT.

The V and J genes are TRBV2 and TRBJ2-7; 9 bases are a match to TRBD1. V was pared by 2 bases and J by 4 bases, with 3 bases of the junction left unmatched. The CDR3 covers 14 residues. Per the germline V gene, CDR1 is SNHLY and CDR2 is FYNNEI. This CDR3 is CASSERDRVYEQYF. The DNA for the CDR3 is TGTGCCAGCAGTGAAAGGGACAGGGTATACGAGCAGTACTTC.

J is TRBJ1-2 and V is TRBV7-9; 8 bases match TRBD1. The V gene's germline CDR1 is SEHNR and CDR2 FQNEAQ (reference sequence). CDR3 length equals 14 residues. J lost 4 bases, V lost 6 bases, and 7 bases had no gene match. As DNA, the CDR3 is TGTGCCAGCAGTTCGGCAGGGGGCAGCTATGGCTACACCTTC. This encodes CASSSAGGSYGYTF.

This chain joins TRBV19 and TRBJ1-2; TRBD1 matches at 8 bases. J was trimmed by 7 bases and V by 7 bases; bases with no gene match: 5. Germline V gene data show CDR1 as LNHDA and CDR2 as SQIVND (reference sequence). This CDR3 is 12 amino acids long. The CDR3 loop is CASNHRGSGYTF. DNA for the CDR3: TGTGCCAGTAATCACAGGGGGTCTGGCTACACCTTC. Using reference TRBV19 and TRBJ1-2 for the parts outside the CDR3, the full variable domain is DGGITQSPKYLFRKEGQNVTLSCEQNLNHDAMYWYRQDPGQGLRLIYYSQIVNDFQKGDIAEGYSVSREKKESFPLTVTSAQKNPTAFYLCASNHRGSGYTFGSGTRLTVV.

The chain has TRBV18 and TRBJ1-6; D might be TRBD1 (6 bases). Germline CDR1 and CDR2: KGHSH and LQKENI. The CDR3 covers 14 residues. The V and J ends lost 2 bases and 9 bases respectively, with 11 bases between them. The CDR3 protein is CASSPTDRSSPLHF. CDR3 nucleotides: TGTGCCAGCTCACCAACCGACAGGTCTTCACCCCTCCACTTT.

This rearrangement joins TRBV6-5 to TRBJ1-2; D gene ambiguous. The CDR3 sequence is 13 residues long. Trimming removed 2 bases at V and 5 bases at J, with 9 bases between. CDR1 and CDR2 from the germline V gene are MNHEY and SVGAGI. The CDR3 here is CASSYLPDYGYTF. The CDR3 DNA is TGTGCCAGCAGTTACCTCCCAGATTATGGCTACACCTTC.

V usage is TRBV27 and J usage is TRBJ2-3; 7 bases are a match to TRBD2. This CDR3 region has 17 residues. V lost 5 bases and J lost 6; bases outside the gene matches: 17. CDR1 and CDR2 from the germline V gene are MNHEY and SMNVEV (reference sequence). CDR3 in DNA: TGTGCCAGCAGTCCCCGGCTATTGGCGGGACTATTGGATACGCAGTATTTT. Translating it yields CASSPRLLAGLLDTQYF.